This T cell receptor (beta chain) derives from a study of blood T cell repertoires in COVID-19. The CDR3 is 16 amino acids. The V and J ends lost 1 base and 0 bases, in that order; junction bases with no gene match: 3. The germline gives CDR1 KGHSH, CDR2 LQKENI. Original processing notes: Amplified reference gene primers provided the basis for estimating nucleated cell counts. The assay was immunoSEQ multiplex PCR, and TCRdb's table has in-frame clones only and misses some. V and J calls and clone size are as listed in that table; D and trimming were resolved from the DNA. The sample gives 450,000 or so clones, roughly 89% of which show up once; around 0.9% is in the top ten. Seattle patient enrollment occurred during active infection, with longitudinal follow-up thereafter.

This receptor was identified in a man between 18 and 35 years old with COVID-19, enrolled during active disease. Sample: peripheral blood. This rearrangement joins TRBV18 to TRBJ2-7; 10 nucleotides line up with TRBD1. The CDR3 is CASSPLGTGDSYEQYF. The CDR3 DNA reads as TGTGCCAGCTCACCACTCGGGACAGGGGACTCCTACGAGCAGTACTTC.